These T cell receptor beta chains were read from a single sample in a study of cytomegalovirus exposure and HLA in healthy donors. The method was immunoSEQ multiplex PCR; TCRdb's version includes in-frame clones alone and lacks a portion of them. The sample lists around 130,000 clones; over 80% were seen once. The sample was PBMCs. All receptors derive from a female donor in good health and CMV-seronegative. The CDR3 runs from the conserved cysteine through the conserved F or W. D genes are given only for firm matches. For some rows the clone size is stated as once, few or many, or as a class when expanded; others skip it.

NA	NA	TRBV27	TRBJ2-5	CASSRGREWETQYF	TGTGCCAGCAGTCGGGGGCGGGAGTGGGAGACCCAGTACTTC
NA	NA	TRBV27	TRBJ1-1	CASSSMGDWGKAFF	TGTGCCAGCAGTTCCATGGGGGACTGGGGGAAAGCTTTCTTT
TRBD1	NA	TRBV28	TRBJ2-7	CASSIGTASSEQYF	TGTGCCAGCAGTATCGGGACAGCGTCCTCCGAGCAGTACTTC
NA	NA	TRBV19	TRBJ1-5	CASSILYQPQHF	TGTGCCAGTAGTATCTTGTATCAGCCCCAGCATTTT
TRBD1	few	TRBV4-1	TRBJ2-7	CASSLRTGSHEQYF	TGCGCCAGCAGCCTCCGGACAGGGTCCCACGAGCAGTACTTC
TRBD1	NA	TRBV2	TRBJ2-5	CASSGTGGETQYF	TGTGCCAGCAGTGGCACAGGGGGAGAGACCCAGTACTTC
TRBD1	NA	TRBV5-1	TRBJ2-2	CASSSLGQGYTGELFF	TGCGCCAGCAGCTCGCTGGGACAGGGATACACCGGGGAGCTGTTTTTT
TRBD1	NA	TRBV19	TRBJ2-5	CASKDRGRETQYF	TGTGCCTCTAAAGACAGGGGGCGTGAGACCCAGTACTTC
TRBD1	NA	TRBV28	TRBJ1-2	CASSFTRDRGTYGYTF	TGTGCCAGCAGTTTTACGCGGGACAGGGGTACCTATGGCTACACCTTC
TRBD2	NA	TRBV2	TRBJ2-1	CASSDPGRALWNEQFF	TGTGCCAGCAGTGACCCCGGGAGGGCCCTTTGGAATGAGCAGTTCTTC
NA	few	TRBV4-1	TRBJ2-7	CASSRMGAYEQYF	TGCGCCAGCAGCCGGATGGGAGCATACGAGCAGTACTTC
TRBD2	NA	TRBV6-6	TRBJ2-2	CASSSLRGGTGELFF	TGTGCCAGCAGTTCCCTTCGGGGGGGCACCGGGGAGCTGTTTTTT